These T cell receptor beta chains were read from a single sample in a study of blood T cell repertoires in COVID-19. The data were produced by immunoSEQ multiplex PCR, yet TCRdb's version contains in-frame clones alone and is incomplete. The sample carries some 69,000 clones, 79% recorded once. The material sequenced was peripheral blood. These receptors were taken from a human donor in a cohort sampled during active COVID-19. Both conserved end residues are part of each CDR3. The D gene is left open where the match is weak. Size is omitted from some rows. Given values are once, few, many or a class for expanded clones.

TGTGCCAGCAGCCCACAGACTTCGGCGGGAGGCTACACCTTC	CASSPQTSAGGYTF	TRBV7-6	TRBJ1-2	-	-
TGTGCCTGGAGTCCAGGGACCAACGTCCTGACTTTC	CAWSPGTNVLTF	TRBV30	TRBJ2-6	-	-
TGTGCCAGCAGCCCTAATCCCTACTCTGGAAACACCATATATTTT	CASSPNPYSGNTIYF	TRBV5-5	TRBJ1-3	-	-
TGTGCCAGCAGCTCGGGACAGGGGTTCGAGCAGTACTTC	CASSSGQGFEQYF	TRBV11-2	TRBJ2-7	-	TRBD1
TGTGCCAGTAGCCGACTAGGTTCGAGCACAGATACGCAGTATTTT	CASSRLGSSTDTQYF	TRBV19	TRBJ2-3	-	-
TGTGCCATCAGTGAGTCCAGGGACAGGGATAACTATGGCTACACCTTC	CAISESRDRDNYGYTF	TRBV10-3	TRBJ1-2	-	TRBD1
TGCGCCAGCAGCTTGGCCGTACAGGGTACCACTGAAGCTTTCTTT	CASSLAVQGTTEAFF	TRBV5-1	TRBJ1-1	few	-
TGTGCCAGCAGCTTAGCGGCAGGGGGGTACAAATTGGCCAAAAACATTCAGTACTTC	CASSLAAGGYKLAKNIQYF	TRBV7-8	TRBJ2-4	once	-
TGTGCCAGCCCTCCGTCAGCGGGGCTAATAGGGTCCGAGCAGTACTTC	CASPPSAGLIGSEQYF	TRBV28	TRBJ2-7	-	TRBD2
TGTGCCAGCAGCTTAGGACACCTCAGCTCTGGAAACACCATATATTTT	CASSLGHLSSGNTIYF	TRBV5-6	TRBJ1-3	-	-
TGTGCCTGGAGGGCGGAGACTGAAGCTTTCTTT	CAWRAETEAFF	TRBV30	TRBJ1-1	once	-
TGTGCCAGCAGCGTCTCCCGGGACTCCTCCTACGAGCAGTACTTC	CASSVSRDSSYEQYF	TRBV9	TRBJ2-7	once	-
TGTGCCAGCAGTGAAATGGGGCAGGTCAATCAGCCCCAGCATTTT	CASSEMGQVNQPQHF	TRBV2	TRBJ1-5	-	-
TGTGCCAGCAGGCGACAGGGGGCGGAAGGCTACACCTTC	CASRRQGAEGYTF	TRBV27	TRBJ1-2	-	TRBD1
TGTGCCAGTAGGCAGCGCGGATCTAGCACAGATACGCAGTATTTT	CASRQRGSSTDTQYF	TRBV19	TRBJ2-3	-	-
TGCGCCAGCAGCCAAGGGACAGCGGGACTAGCGGGATCCTACGAGCAGTACTTC	CASSQGTAGLAGSYEQYF	TRBV5-1	TRBJ2-7	once	TRBD2
TGTGCCAGCAGTTCGGCTCCAGGGTTAGTCTCCGAGCAGTACTTC	CASSSAPGLVSEQYF	TRBV27	TRBJ2-7	-	-
TGTGCCAGCAGTGACTCGGGACAAAGGAATTCACCCCTCCACTTT	CASSDSGQRNSPLHF	TRBV6-4	TRBJ1-6	-	-
TGTGCCAGCTCGTTCGGGGGGGCGAATGAAAAACTGTTTTTT	CASSFGGANEKLFF	TRBV18	TRBJ1-4	once	-
TGCGCCAGCAGCTCGGGGTCTAGTGGGGCTGAAGCTTTCTTT	CASSSGSSGAEAFF	TRBV5-1	TRBJ1-1	-	-
TGTGCCAGCAGTTTGGGGACAGACTATGGCTACACCTTC	CASSLGTDYGYTF	TRBV28	TRBJ1-2	-	TRBD1
TGTGCCAGCAGCCCCGCCGGGGGGCGGAAGGAGACCCAGTACTTC	CASSPAGGRKETQYF	TRBV6-5	TRBJ2-5	-	-